The source of this T cell receptor beta chain is a study of early T cells in non-severe SARS-CoV-2 infection. Via MiXCR, TCRdb re-called the 5' RACE reads, giving one row per CDR3 protein. The sample holds around 40,000 distinct CDR3 sequences, approximately 6.1% seen once. V lost 4 bases and J lost 11, with 9 bases in between. This CDR3 is 12 amino acids long. Germline values: CDR1 WNHNN, CDR2 SYGVQD (reference sequence). This clonotype was seen ten or more times. The sequence derives from an adult who was a healthcare worker with PCR-confirmed SARS-CoV-2 infection or an uninfected control (not recorded which). The V gene is TRBV10-1, the J gene TRBJ1-6; D gene ambiguous. Sample: whole blood. CDR3: CASSVDHTPLHF. CDR3 nucleotides: TGCGCCAGCAGTGTGGATCACACACCCCTCCACTTT.